This TCR beta chain is drawn from a study of T-cell memory formation after mild COVID-19. Germline CDR1 is MDHEN and CDR2 is SYDVKM. This CDR3 has 14 residues. V shed 7 bases, J shed 7 bases, and the junction held 9 bases outside the gene matches. Each CDR3 protein is one row after TCRdb ran MiXCR on the 5' RACE reads. In the table there are 35,000 to 50,000 distinct CDR3 sequences, more than 9% of which are singletons. This clonotype originated in an adult woman who had mild COVID-19 (a few samples of this study predate the infection). Cell type and time point are not known. This chain connects TRBV28 to TRBJ2-1; TRBD2 matches 8 bases. Sequencing input: PBMCs or a T cell subset sorted from them (not recorded which). This CDR3 is CASTRHSGANEQFF. The CDR3 DNA is TGTGCCAGCACGCGCCATAGCGGGGCAAATGAGCAGTTCTTC.